This T cell receptor beta chain was recorded in a study of spatial heterogeneity in lung cancer. Study details: A consistent excess of beta-chain over alpha-chain sequences was detected. The average count in raw reads for each unique TCR and UMI combination exceeded eight appearances. Study-wide results and limits: Follow-up blood showed ubiquitous expanded tumor TCRs less than blood at resection did.

Each TCR cDNA molecule bore a unique molecular identifier. In TCRdb, the 5' RACE reads were re-called with MiXCR into one record per CDR3 protein. The sample has approximately 82,000 distinct CDR3 sequences, 10% to 15% seen once. A few counts support this clonotype. The antigen is undetermined. Time point indicated: sample taken at primary tumor resection. Whole RNA was taken from tumor, nontumor lung or frozen PBMC; it was then sequenced unsorted. CDR1 is LGHNA, CDR2 YNFKEQ, per germline. V lost 0 bases and J 8 bases, leaving 16 bases between the germline ends. The CDR3 has 16 residues. The source was PBMCs, collected at surgery. The chain has TRBV4-2 and TRBJ1-4; the D gene is possibly TRBD1 (5 bases). The sequence was obtained from a male donor with early-stage non-small cell lung cancer. The CDR3 spells CASSQDATAGREKLFF. The CDR3 bases are TGTGCCAGCAGCCAAGATGCGACAGCGGGACGGGAAAAACTGTTTTTT.